A single sample gave rise to the 15 T cell receptor beta chains below, sequenced in a study of T-cell memory formation after mild COVID-19. From the 5' RACE reads, TCRdb called clonotypes with MiXCR, one entry per CDR3 protein. The sample has about 270,000 distinct CDR3 sequences; 16% are singletons. Sequencing used PBMCs or a T cell subset sorted from them (not recorded which). The origin of the receptors is a man younger than 30 who had mild COVID-19 (a few samples of this study predate the infection). Cell type and time point are not known.

This clonotype was observed many times. The chain recombines TRBV7-8 with TRBJ2-1; tentatively, D is TRBD1 or TRBD2 (5 bases each). The V and J ends lost 1 base and 9 bases respectively, with 19 bases between them. The CDR3 totals 16 residues. CDR1 and CDR2 from the germline V gene are SGHVS and FQNEAQ. The CDR3: CASSLGLGEYRGEQFF. DNA for the CDR3: TGTGCCAGCAGCTTAGGCTTGGGGGAATACCGGGGTGAGCAGTTCTTC.

This clonotype showed up just a few times. The rearrangement uses TRBV20-1 and TRBJ2-1; 13 bases match TRBD2. CDR3 length equals 18 residues. V lost 5 bases, J lost 0 bases, and 10 bases stayed unmatched. CDR1 is DFQATT and CDR2 is SNEGSKA in the germline V gene (reference sequence). The CDR3 DNA is TGCAGTGCTCAAGGACTAGCGGGGGAACCGAGCTCCTACAATGAGCAGTTCTTC. Translation: CSAQGLAGEPSSYNEQFF.

This chain links TRBV6-6 with TRBJ2-7, with D perhaps assigned TRBD1 or TRBD2 (5 bases each). V lost 5 bases, J lost 9 bases, and 14 bases lay in between. CDR3 length: 12 amino acids. The germline V gene has CDR1 MNHNY and CDR2 SVGAGI (reference sequence). CDR3 loop: CASSTRQGRQYV. DNA for the CDR3: TGTGCCAGCAGTACGCGTCAGGGACGGCAGTACGTC.

The gene calls are TRBV6-5 and TRBJ1-5, with TRBD1 as a possible D gene (6 bases). The germline V gene has CDR1 MNHEY and CDR2 SVGAGI. Trimming removed 8 bases from V and 7 bases from J, with 18 bases in between. CDR3 length: 14 amino acids. The DNA for the CDR3 is TGTGCCAGCGGCCGGCAGATTGGGGGCCAGCCCCAGCATTTT. It yields the protein CASGRQIGGQPQHF.

The V gene is TRBV4-2, the J gene TRBJ1-5; D gene unclear. Per germline, CDR1 LGHNA and CDR2 YNFKEQ. The CDR3 has 14 amino acids. Trimming removed 0 bases at V and 5 bases at J, with 8 bases between. CDR3 in amino acids: CASSQEGMDQPQHF. The CDR3 DNA reads as TGTGCCAGCAGCCAAGAAGGAATGGATCAGCCCCAGCATTTT.

The chain uses TRBV12-3 or TRBV12-4 and TRBJ1-1; D gene unclear. CDR3 size: 12 residues. V was cut by 6 bases and J by 4 bases, with 9 bases left in between. The CDR3 DNA follows: TGTGCCAGCAGCTCTAGTAGCACTGAAGCTTTCTTT. Protein sequence: CASSSSSTEAFF.

V usage is TRBV4-1 and J usage is TRBJ2-6; no firm D call. The CDR3 loop spans 18 amino acids. V gave up 5 bases and J gave up 0 bases, with 17 bases separating them. The germline V gene encodes CDR1 MGHRA and CDR2 YSYEKL. In DNA form, the CDR3 reads TGCGCCAGCAGCGTCCAGGTGCGGAGAAACTCTGGGGCCAACGTCCTGACTTTC. This encodes CASSVQVRRNSGANVLTF.

Only a few counts were recorded for this clonotype. This rearrangement joins TRBV6-5 to TRBJ2-5, with 12 bases matching TRBD2. Germline assignment: CDR1 MNHEY and CDR2 SVGAGI. CDR3 size: 19 residues. V gave up 5 bases and J gave up 5 bases; unmatched junction bases: 18. The CDR3 protein is CASSHEYPALAGGRETQYF. In DNA form, the CDR3 reads TGTGCCAGCAGTCACGAATACCCCGCTCTAGCGGGGGGGCGGGAGACCCAGTACTTC.

This chain links TRBV5-1 with TRBJ1-2; D ambiguous. Trimming left V 4 bases short and J 0 bases short, with 7 bases between. Germline V gene lookup returns CDR1 SGHRS and CDR2 YFSETQ. This CDR3 is 13 amino acids long. The CDR3, as DNA: TGCGCCAGCAGCAGAGAAGCTAACTATGGCTACACCTTC. Translated: CASSREANYGYTF.

V usage is TRBV18 and J usage is TRBJ2-7; D is possibly TRBD2 (6 bases). The ends were cut back, 4 bases at V and 1 base at J, with 11 bases in the middle. Per germline, CDR1 KGHSH and CDR2 LQKENI. There are 14 residues in the CDR3. The CDR3 sequence: CASSRGEGSYEQYF. CDR3 nucleotide sequence: TGTGCCAGCTCACGGGGGGAAGGGTCCTACGAGCAGTACTTC.

This clonotype appeared a few times. The chain employs TRBV5-1 and TRBJ1-3; maybe TRBD1 (6 bases). This CDR3 has 14 amino acids. Germline CDR1 SGHRS, CDR2 YFSETQ. With 2 bases removed from V and 4 bases from J, the gap between germline ends came to 10 bases. CDR3 in DNA: TGCGCCAGCAGCTTCACAGGGTACGGAAACACCATATATTTT. This translates into CASSFTGYGNTIYF.

DNA of the CDR3: TGCAGTGCTAGAGATCCCAGGTCGGCTGAAGCTTTCTTT. Translating it yields CSARDPRSAEAFF. The chain uses TRBV20-1 and TRBJ1-1; D unclear. V was shortened by 0 bases and J by 6 bases, with 11 bases between the two germline ends. CDR1 DFQATT and CDR2 SNEGSKA come from the germline V gene (reference sequence). The CDR3 has 13 amino acids.

This clonotype was observed a few times. J is TRBJ1-2 and V is TRBV9; perhaps TRBD1 as D (5 bases). The CDR3 covers 14 residues. Germline V gene data show CDR1 as SGDLS and CDR2 as YYNGEE. Trimming took 4 bases from V and 5 from J, leaving 15 bases between them. The CDR3 protein is CASSPTDLIYGYTF. CDR3 coding DNA: TGTGCCAGCAGCCCGACAGACTTGATTTATGGCTACACCTTC.

This clonotype showed up just a few times. The chain uses TRBV11-1 and TRBJ2-5, with D tentatively TRBD2 (5 bases). Trimming removed 4 bases from V and 5 bases from J, with 17 bases in between. Looked up from germline, CDR1 is SGHAT and CDR2 is FQDESV (reference sequence). The CDR3 runs 15 residues. The CDR3 sequence: CASSYPPGVGETQYF. CDR3 DNA: TGTGCCAGCAGCTACCCCCCCGGGGTCGGGGAGACCCAGTACTTC.

A few counts support this clonotype. The chain combines TRBV5-1 with TRBJ1-2; 8 nucleotides agree with TRBD1. Germline V gives CDR1 SGHRS, CDR2 YFSETQ. V shed 4 bases, J shed 3 bases, and the junction held 2 bases outside the gene matches. The CDR3 is 13 residues long. CDR3 region: CASSETGDYGYTF. The CDR3 bases are TGCGCCAGCAGCGAGACAGGGGACTATGGCTACACCTTC.